The 13 T cell receptor beta chains presented below share a single source sample, sequenced in a study of neurological immune-mediated disorders. The time point here: longitudinal time-point 1 (baseline). MiXCR was run by TCRdb on the 5' RACE reads, yielding one entry per CDR3 protein. Here the sample spans some 68,000 distinct CDR3 sequences, about 13% being singletons. The sequencing sample was made of PBMCs. The source of these receptors is a female donor with HTLV-1-associated myelopathy (HAM/TSP).

The chain links TRBV4-3 to TRBJ2-1; 10 bases agree with TRBD2. CDR3 length: 16 amino acids. V lost 0 bases, J lost 6 bases, and 5 bases stayed unmatched. Germline CDR1 and CDR2: LGHNA and YSLEER. The CDR3 is CASSQDQRGGRNEQFF. In nucleotides, the CDR3 is TGCGCCAGCAGCCAAGACCAGCGGGGGGGCCGCAATGAGCAGTTCTTC.

Remarks on this clonotype: The conserved closing phenylalanine or tryptophan is absent in this CDR3, likely reflecting a read error. J is TRBJ2-7 and V is TRBV4-1, with no clear D. V dropped 0 bases and J dropped 4 bases, with 10 bases sitting between them. Germline CDR1 and CDR2: MGHRA and YSYEKL. This CDR3 contains 14 residues. The CDR3 loop reads CASSQDRLRYEQYL. The CDR3 bases are TGCGCCAGCAGCCAAGACAGGCTTCGGTACGAGCAGTACCTC.

The sample holds many counts of this clonotype. This sequence joins TRBV9 and TRBJ2-7; TRBD2 matches 10 bases. CDR1 is SGDLS and CDR2 is YYNGEE in the germline V gene. V gave up 0 bases and J gave up 12 bases; unmatched junction bases: 6. The length of the CDR3 is 13 residues. The CDR3, as DNA: TGTGCCAGCAGCGTAGGGACTAGCGGCGGCTTGTACTTC. It codes for CASSVGTSGGLYF.

This clonotype was seen a handful of times. The V gene is TRBV10-3, the J gene TRBJ2-4; weak D call: TRBD2 (6 bases). The length of the CDR3 is 13 residues. Germline values: CDR1 ENHRY, CDR2 SYGVKD. V was clipped by 6 bases and J by 5 bases, with 11 bases between them. The CDR3 sequence: CAISGTLENIQYF. The CDR3 DNA reads as TGTGCCATCAGCGGGACTCTTGAAAACATTCAGTACTTC.

This clonotype was recorded many times. The chain carries TRBV10-1 and TRBJ1-5; a weak D match, TRBD1 (5 bases). CDR1 WNHNN and CDR2 SYGVQD come from the germline V gene (reference sequence). The V gene lost 3 bases and the J gene lost 3 bases, with 6 bases spanning the gap. The CDR3 runs to 13 residues. This CDR3 is CASSEQDNQPQHF. The CDR3 DNA reads TGCGCCAGCAGTGAACAGGACAATCAGCCCCAGCATTTT.

Ten or more counts support this clonotype. The chain is built from TRBV5-1 and TRBJ1-1; D is ambiguous. V was clipped by 4 bases and J by 4 bases, with 17 bases between them. CDR3 size: 15 residues. Germline V gene lookup returns CDR1 SGHRS and CDR2 YFSETQ. The CDR3 sequence: CASSPMGWEGTEAFF. In DNA form, the CDR3 reads TGCGCCAGCAGCCCGATGGGATGGGAGGGCACTGAAGCTTTCTTT.

This clonotype occurred many times. The rearrangement uses TRBV9 and TRBJ2-6; 10 bases line up with TRBD1. CDR3 length: 16 residues. V lost 5 bases and J lost 1; bases outside the gene matches: 3. Germline-derived CDR1 and CDR2 are SGDLS and YYNGEE. The CDR3 region is CASSGQGVSGANVLTF. In nucleotides, the CDR3 is TGTGCCAGCAGTGGACAGGGGGTTTCTGGGGCCAACGTCCTGACTTTC.

This clonotype was counted ten times or more. The rearrangement uses TRBV5-5 and TRBJ2-1; TRBD1 agrees at 7 bases. The trim removed 3 bases at V and 15 bases at J, leaving 9 bases unmatched. The CDR3 spans 12 residues. CDR1 is SGHKS and CDR2 is YYEKEE in the germline V gene (reference sequence). This CDR3 is CASSYWTGPRFF. The CDR3, as DNA: TGTGCCAGCAGCTACTGGACAGGCCCTCGGTTCTTC.

There are many counts of this clonotype. At one end the junction does not follow the germline gene, possibly because of a read error. The CDR3 DNA reads as TGCGCCAGCAGCCCCGGGACACTCTTC. It encodes CASSPGTLF. J is TRBJ2-4 and V is TRBV5-1, with D possibly matching TRBD1 (6 bases). The germline CDR1 and CDR2 sequences are SGHRS and YFSETQ. CDR3 size: 9 residues.

The gene calls are TRBV4-3 and TRBJ1-4, with TRBD1 matching 8 bases. After removal of 4 bases from V and 3 bases from J, the junction contained 4 bases not matched to a gene. CDR1 and CDR2 from the germline V gene are LGHNA and YSLEER. The CDR3 covers 15 residues. The DNA of the CDR3 is TGCGCCAGCAGCCCCGGACAGGGCCCTAATGAAAAACTGTTTTTT. Its protein product is CASSPGQGPNEKLFF.

This clonotype was recorded many times. The chain has TRBV2 and TRBJ2-7; possibly TRBD1 for D (5 bases). This CDR3 is built from 13 residues. The V gene's germline CDR1 is SNHLY and CDR2 FYNNEI. V was clipped by 7 bases and J by 5 bases, with 15 bases between them. The CDR3 DNA reads TGTGCCAGCAACAAGGGGATAGGGCACGAGCAGTACTTC. Residues: CASNKGIGHEQYF.

The chain employs TRBV7-7 and TRBJ2-5; unclear D gene. V lost 0 bases and J 1 base, leaving 6 bases between the germline ends. The length of the CDR3 is 14 residues. Looked up from germline, CDR1 is SSHAT and CDR2 is FNYEAQ (reference sequence). In DNA form, the CDR3 reads TGTGCCAGCAGCTTAGCGGGCTTCCAAGAGACCCAGTACTTC. Translated, it gives CASSLAGFQETQYF.

This clonotype has ten or more counts. The genes are TRBV9 and TRBJ2-1; D is unresolved. CDR3 length: 12 amino acids. V lost 2 bases and J 6 bases, leaving 6 bases between the germline ends. The germline gives CDR1 SGDLS, CDR2 YYNGEE. CDR3 DNA: TGTGCCAGCAGCGTCACCATCAATGAGCAGTTCTTC. It codes for CASSVTINEQFF.